This record covers a single TCR beta chain. Its antigen is unknown. This sample is drawn from a study of T cells in Graves' hyperthyroidism and ophthalmopathy. RNA transcripts provided the source from which TCR beta CDR3 regions were amplified. During a first-round RT-PCR of the TCR CDR3, the HTBI primer set was used. A single record per CDR3 protein comes from TCRdb applying MiXCR to the multiplex PCR reads. Among hundreds of thousands of distinct CDR3 sequences listed, 18% were seen once. Per the germline V gene, CDR1 is ENHRY and CDR2 is SYGVKD. The CDR3 extends over 13 amino acids. V gave up 4 bases and J gave up 4 bases, with 10 bases separating them. Study findings and constraints: Ophthalmopathy stood apart from stable hyperthyroidism in a 13 V-J model.

Patients aged 18 to 65 had newly diagnosed hyperthyroidism of under 2 months' duration. Diagnoses were made from clinical symptoms, serum measures (thyroxine and TRAb), thyroid ultrasound and orbital computed tomography. Around 9.9 ml of fresh peripheral blood supplied the PBMCs. The chain is built from TRBV10-3 and TRBJ2-5; D remains ambiguous. The sequence was obtained from a woman in her forties or fifties with Graves' hyperthyroidism that later progressed to Graves' ophthalmopathy. Sequenced material: blood. This chain's CDR3 is CAISASLGETQYF. The CDR3 nucleotides are TGTGCCATCAGTGCGAGCTTAGGAGAGACCCAGTACTTC.